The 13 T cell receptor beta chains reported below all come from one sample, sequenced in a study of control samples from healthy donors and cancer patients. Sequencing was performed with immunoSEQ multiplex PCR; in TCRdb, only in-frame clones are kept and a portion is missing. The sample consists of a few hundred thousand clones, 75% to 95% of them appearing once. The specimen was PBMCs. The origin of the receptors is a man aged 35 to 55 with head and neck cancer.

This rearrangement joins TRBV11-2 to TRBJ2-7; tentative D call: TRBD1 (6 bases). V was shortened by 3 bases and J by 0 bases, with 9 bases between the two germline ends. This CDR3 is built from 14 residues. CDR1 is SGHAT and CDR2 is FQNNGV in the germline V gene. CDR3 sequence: CASSFDRNSYEQYF. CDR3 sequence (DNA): TGTGCCAGCAGCTTCGACAGGAACTCCTACGAGCAGTACTTC.

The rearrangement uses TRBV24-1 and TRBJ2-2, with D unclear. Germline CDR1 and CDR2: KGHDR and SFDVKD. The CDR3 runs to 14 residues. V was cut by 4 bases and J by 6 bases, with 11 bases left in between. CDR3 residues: CATSEYTRPGELFF. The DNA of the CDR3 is TGTGCCACCAGTGAATATACACGGCCCGGGGAGCTGTTTTTT.

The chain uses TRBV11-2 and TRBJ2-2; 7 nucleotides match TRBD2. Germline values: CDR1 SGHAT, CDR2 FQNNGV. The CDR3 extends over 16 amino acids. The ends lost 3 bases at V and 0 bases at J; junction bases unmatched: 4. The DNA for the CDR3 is TGTGCCAGCAGCTTTCGGGAGGTAGCGAACACCGGGGAGCTGTTTTTT. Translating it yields CASSFREVANTGELFF.

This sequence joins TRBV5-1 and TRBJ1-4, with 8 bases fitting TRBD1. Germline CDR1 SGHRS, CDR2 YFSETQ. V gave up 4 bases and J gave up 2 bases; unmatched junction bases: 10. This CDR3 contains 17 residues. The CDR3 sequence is CASSMTGVYTTNEKLFF. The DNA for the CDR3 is TGCGCCAGCAGCATGACAGGGGTCTATACCACTAATGAAAAACTGTTTTTT.

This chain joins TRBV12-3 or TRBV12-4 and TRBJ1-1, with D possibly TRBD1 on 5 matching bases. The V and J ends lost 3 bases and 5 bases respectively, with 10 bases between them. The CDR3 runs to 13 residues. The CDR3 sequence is CASSFFQGTEAFF. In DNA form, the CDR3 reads TGTGCCAGCAGTTTTTTTCAGGGAACTGAAGCTTTCTTT.

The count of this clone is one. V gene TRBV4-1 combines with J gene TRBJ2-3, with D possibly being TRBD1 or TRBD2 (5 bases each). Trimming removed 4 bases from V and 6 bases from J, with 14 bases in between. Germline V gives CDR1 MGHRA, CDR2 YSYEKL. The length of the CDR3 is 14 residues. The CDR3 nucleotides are TGCGCCAGCAGCCCGGGGACCACGGCGGATACGCAGTATTTT. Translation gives CASSPGTTADTQYF.

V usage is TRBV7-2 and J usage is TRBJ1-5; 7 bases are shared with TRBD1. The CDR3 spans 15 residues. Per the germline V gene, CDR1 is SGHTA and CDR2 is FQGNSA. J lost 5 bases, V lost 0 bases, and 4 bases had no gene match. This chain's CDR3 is CASSLALTGYQPQHF. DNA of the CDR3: TGTGCCAGCAGCTTAGCGCTGACAGGGTATCAGCCCCAGCATTTT.

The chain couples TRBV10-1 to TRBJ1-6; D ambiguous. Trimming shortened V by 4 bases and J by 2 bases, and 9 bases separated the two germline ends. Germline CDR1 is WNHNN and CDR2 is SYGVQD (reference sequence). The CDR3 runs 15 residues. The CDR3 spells CASSVNHPYNSPLHF. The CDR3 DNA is TGCGCCAGCAGTGTAAATCACCCCTATAATTCACCCCTCCACTTT.

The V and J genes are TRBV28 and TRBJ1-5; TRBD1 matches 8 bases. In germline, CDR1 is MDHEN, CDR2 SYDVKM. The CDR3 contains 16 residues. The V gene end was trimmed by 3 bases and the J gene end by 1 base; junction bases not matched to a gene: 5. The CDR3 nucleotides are TGTGCCAGCAGTTTCCCAGGGGGCAGGAGCAATCAGCCCCAGCATTTT. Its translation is CASSFPGGRSNQPQHF.

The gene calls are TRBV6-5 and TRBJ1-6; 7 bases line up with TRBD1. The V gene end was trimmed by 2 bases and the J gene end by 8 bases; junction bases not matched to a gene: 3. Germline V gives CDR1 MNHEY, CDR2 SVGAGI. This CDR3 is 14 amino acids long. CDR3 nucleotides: TGTGCCAGCAGTTACAACAGGGGTGATTCACCCCTCCACTTT. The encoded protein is CASSYNRGDSPLHF.

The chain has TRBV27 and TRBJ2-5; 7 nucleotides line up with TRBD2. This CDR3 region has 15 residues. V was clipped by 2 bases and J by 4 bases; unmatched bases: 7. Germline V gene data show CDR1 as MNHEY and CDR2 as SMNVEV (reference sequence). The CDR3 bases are TGTGCCAGCAGTTTAATGGCGGGAGTAAGAGAGACCCAGTACTTC. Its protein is CASSLMAGVRETQYF.

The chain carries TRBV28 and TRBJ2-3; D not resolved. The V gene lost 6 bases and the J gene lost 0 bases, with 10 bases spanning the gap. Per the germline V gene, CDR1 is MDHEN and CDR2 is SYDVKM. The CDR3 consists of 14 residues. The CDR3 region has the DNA TGTGCCAGCAGCCGGATGGGCAGCACAGATACGCAGTATTTT. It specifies CASSRMGSTDTQYF. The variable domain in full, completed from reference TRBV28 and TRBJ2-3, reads DVKVTQSSRYLVKRTGEKVFLECVQDMDHENMFWYRQDPGLGLRLIYFSYDVKMKEKGDIPEGYSVSREKKERFSLILESASTNQTSMYLCASSRMGSTDTQYFGPGTRLTVL.

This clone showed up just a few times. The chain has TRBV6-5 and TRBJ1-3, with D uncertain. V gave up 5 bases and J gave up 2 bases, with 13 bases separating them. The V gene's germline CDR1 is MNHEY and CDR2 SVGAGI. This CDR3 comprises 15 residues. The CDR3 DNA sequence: TGTGCCAGCAGTCCTTCCACAGTCCCTGGAAACACCATATATTTT. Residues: CASSPSTVPGNTIYF.